This T cell receptor beta chain originates from a study of CD8+CD57+ T cells in acquired aplastic anemia. Study details: Sorted CD4+ plus CD8+ cells gave DNA averaging roughly 3.2 ug.

General study points: Patients and controls shared about 30 CD8+ CDR3 sequences, which appeared highly expressed in patients and within their immunodominant clones. Patients and healthy controls showed no significant CD8+ Simpson's diversity difference.

Profiles of TCR beta VDJ and CDR3 were generated from a genomic DNA template. TCRdb re-derived calls from the reads in MiXCR, one entry per CDR3 protein. The sample yields hundreds of thousands of distinct CDR3 sequences, roughly 53% seen once. About this clonotype itself: Its specificity is unknown.

The CDR3 covers 10 residues. The V and J ends lost 10 bases and 6 bases respectively, with 9 bases between them. The germline V gene encodes CDR1 SEHNR and CDR2 FQNEAQ (reference sequence). For sequencing, patients were chosen who had shown expansion of CD8+CD57+ cells by flow cytometry. Severe acquired aplastic anemia was present in every patient. Sequenced: sorted CD4+, CD8+, or CD8+CD57+ T cells (not recorded which) from PBMCs. The source of this sequence is a human donor with aplastic anemia. The chain combines TRBV7-9 with TRBJ1-1, with D perhaps matching TRBD1 (6 bases). The CDR3 DNA follows: TGTGCCACCTGGACAGCTGAAGCTTTCTTT. Protein sequence: CATWTAEAFF. Full variable domain (remainder filled in from reference TRBV7-9 and TRBJ1-1): DTGVSQNPRHKITKRGQNVTFRCDPISEHNRLYWYRQTLGQGPEFLTYFQNEAQLEKSRLLSDRFSAERPKGSFSTLEIQRTEQGDSAMYLCATWTAEAFFGQGTRLTVV.